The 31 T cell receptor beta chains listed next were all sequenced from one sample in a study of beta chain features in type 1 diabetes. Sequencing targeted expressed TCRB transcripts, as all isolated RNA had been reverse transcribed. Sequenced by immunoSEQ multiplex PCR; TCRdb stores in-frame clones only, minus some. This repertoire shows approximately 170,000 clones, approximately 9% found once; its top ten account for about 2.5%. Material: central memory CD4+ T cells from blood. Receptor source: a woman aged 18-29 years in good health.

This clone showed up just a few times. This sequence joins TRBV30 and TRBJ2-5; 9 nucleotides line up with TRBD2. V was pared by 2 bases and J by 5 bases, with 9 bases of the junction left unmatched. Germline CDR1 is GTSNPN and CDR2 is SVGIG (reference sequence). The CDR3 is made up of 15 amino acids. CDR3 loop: CAWSPRGRAAETQYF. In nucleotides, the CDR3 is TGTGCCTGGAGTCCCCGCGGGAGGGCCGCGGAGACCCAGTACTTC.

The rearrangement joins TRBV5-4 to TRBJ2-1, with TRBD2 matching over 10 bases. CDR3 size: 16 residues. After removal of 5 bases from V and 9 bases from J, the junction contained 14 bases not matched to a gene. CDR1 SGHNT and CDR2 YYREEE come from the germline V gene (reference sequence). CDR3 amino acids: CASRLTGTSVKGEQFF. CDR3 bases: TGTGCCAGCAGACTCACGGGGACTAGCGTTAAAGGTGAGCAGTTCTTC.

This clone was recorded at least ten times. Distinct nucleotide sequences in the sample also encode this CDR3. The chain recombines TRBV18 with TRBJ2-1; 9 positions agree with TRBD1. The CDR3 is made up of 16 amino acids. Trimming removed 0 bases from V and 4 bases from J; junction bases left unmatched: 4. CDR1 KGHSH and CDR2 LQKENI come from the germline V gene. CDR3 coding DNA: TGTGCCAGCTCACCACCGGGGACAGGGATGTACAATGAGCAGTTCTTC. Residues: CASSPPGTGMYNEQFF.

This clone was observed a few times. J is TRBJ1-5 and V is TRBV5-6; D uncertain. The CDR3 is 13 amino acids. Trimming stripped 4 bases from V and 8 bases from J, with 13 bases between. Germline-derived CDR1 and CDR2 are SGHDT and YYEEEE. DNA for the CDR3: TGTGCCAGCAGCCCTCGGGGAGACGAGCCCCAGCATTTT. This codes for CASSPRGDEPQHF.

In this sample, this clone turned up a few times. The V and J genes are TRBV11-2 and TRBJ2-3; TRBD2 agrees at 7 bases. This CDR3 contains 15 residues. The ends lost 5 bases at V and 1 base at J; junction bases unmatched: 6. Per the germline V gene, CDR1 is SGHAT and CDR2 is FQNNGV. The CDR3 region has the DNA TGTGCCAGCAGCCGACTTGCGGGGGGCACAGATACGCAGTATTTT. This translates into CASSRLAGGTDTQYF.

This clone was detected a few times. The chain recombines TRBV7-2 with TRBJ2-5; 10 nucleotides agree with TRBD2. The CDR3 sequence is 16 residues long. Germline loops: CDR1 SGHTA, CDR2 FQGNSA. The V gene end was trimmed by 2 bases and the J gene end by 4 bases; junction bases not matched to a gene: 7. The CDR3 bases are TGTGCCAGCAGCTTAAATCAGCGGGGGGGCCGAGAGACCCAGTACTTC. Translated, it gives CASSLNQRGGRETQYF.

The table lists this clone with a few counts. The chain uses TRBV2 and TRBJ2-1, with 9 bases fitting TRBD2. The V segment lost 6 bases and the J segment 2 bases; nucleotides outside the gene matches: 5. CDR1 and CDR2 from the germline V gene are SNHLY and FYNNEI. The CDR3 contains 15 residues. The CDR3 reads CASRKTSGTYNEQFF. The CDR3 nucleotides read TGTGCCAGCAGGAAGACTAGCGGAACCTACAATGAGCAGTTCTTC.

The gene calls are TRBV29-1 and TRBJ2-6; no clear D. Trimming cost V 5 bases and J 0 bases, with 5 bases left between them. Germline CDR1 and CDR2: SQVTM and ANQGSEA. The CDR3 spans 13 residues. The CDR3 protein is CSVFHSGANVLTF. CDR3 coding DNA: TGCAGCGTTTTCCACTCTGGGGCCAACGTCCTGACTTTC. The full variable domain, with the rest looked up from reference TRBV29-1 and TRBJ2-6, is SAVISQKPSRDICQRGTSLTIQCQVDSQVTMMFWYRQQPGQSLTLIATANQGSEATYESGFVIDKFPISRPNLTFSTLTVSNMSPEDSSIYLCSVFHSGANVLTFGAGSRLTVL.

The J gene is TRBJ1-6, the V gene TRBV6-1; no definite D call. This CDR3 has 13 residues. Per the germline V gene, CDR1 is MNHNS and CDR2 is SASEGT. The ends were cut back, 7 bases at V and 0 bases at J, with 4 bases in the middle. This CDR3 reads CASIISYNSPLHF. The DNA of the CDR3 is TGTGCCAGCATCATCTCCTATAATTCACCCCTCCACTTT.

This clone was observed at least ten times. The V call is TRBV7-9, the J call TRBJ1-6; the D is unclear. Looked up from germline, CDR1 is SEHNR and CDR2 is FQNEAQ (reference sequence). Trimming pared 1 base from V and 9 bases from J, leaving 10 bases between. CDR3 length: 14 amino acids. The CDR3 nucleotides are TGTGCCAGCAGCTTAGTGGAAAGAGGTTCACCCCTCCACTTT. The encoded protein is CASSLVERGSPLHF.

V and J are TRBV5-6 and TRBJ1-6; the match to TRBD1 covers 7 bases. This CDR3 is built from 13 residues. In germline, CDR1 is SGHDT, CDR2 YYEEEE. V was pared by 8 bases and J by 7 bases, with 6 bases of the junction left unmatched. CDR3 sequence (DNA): TGTGCCAGTAACGACAGGGCCAATTCACCCCTCCACTTT. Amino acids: CASNDRANSPLHF.

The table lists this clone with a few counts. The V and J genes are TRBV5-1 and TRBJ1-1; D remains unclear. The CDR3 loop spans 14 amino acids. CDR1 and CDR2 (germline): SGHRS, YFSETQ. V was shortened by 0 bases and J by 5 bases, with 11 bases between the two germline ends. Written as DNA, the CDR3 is TGCGCCAGCAGCTTGGCCCTCGTCGGGACTGAAGCTTTCTTT. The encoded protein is CASSLALVGTEAFF.

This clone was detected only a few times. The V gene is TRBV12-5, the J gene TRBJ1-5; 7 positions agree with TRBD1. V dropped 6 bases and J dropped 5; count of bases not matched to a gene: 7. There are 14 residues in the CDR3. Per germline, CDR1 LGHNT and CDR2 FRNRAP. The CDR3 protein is CASGFHRGHQPQHF. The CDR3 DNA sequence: TGTGCTAGTGGATTTCACAGGGGACATCAGCCCCAGCATTTT.

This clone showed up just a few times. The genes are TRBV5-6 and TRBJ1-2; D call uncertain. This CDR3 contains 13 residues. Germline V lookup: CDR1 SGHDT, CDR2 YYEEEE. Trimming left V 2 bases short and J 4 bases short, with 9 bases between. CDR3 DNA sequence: TGTGCCAGCAGCTTCCTGAGGTCCTATGGCTACACCTTC. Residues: CASSFLRSYGYTF.

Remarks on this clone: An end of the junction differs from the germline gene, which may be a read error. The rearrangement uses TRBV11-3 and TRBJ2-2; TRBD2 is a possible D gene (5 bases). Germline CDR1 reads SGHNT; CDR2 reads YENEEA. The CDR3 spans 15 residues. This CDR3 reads CASSLASGNAGELFF. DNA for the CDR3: TGTGCCAGCAGCTTAGCCTCCGGGAACGCCGGGGAGCTGTTTTTT.

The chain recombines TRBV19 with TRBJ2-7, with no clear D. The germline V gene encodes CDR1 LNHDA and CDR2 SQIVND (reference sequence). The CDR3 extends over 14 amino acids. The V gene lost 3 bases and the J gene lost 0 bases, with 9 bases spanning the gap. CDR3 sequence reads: CASSISENSYEQYF. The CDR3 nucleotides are TGTGCCAGTAGTATTTCGGAGAACTCCTACGAGCAGTACTTC. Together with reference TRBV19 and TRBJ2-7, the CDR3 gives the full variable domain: DGGITQSPKYLFRKEGQNVTLSCEQNLNHDAMYWYRQDPGQGLRLIYYSQIVNDFQKGDIAEGYSVSREKKESFPLTVTSAQKNPTAFYLCASSISENSYEQYFGPGTRLTVT.

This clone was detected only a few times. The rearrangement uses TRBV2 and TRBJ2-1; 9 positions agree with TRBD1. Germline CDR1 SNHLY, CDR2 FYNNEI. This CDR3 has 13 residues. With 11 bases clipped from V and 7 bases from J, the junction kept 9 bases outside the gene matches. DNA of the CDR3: TGTGCCTGTTTGGACAGGGGAAATAATGAGCAGTTCTTC. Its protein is CACLDRGNNEQFF.

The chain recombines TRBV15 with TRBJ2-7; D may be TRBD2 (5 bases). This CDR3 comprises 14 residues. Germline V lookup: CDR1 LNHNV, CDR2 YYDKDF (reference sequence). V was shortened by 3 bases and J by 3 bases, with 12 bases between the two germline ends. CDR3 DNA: TGTGCCACCAGCAGGCCCGGAGGTGGCTACGAGCAGTACTTC. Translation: CATSRPGGGYEQYF.

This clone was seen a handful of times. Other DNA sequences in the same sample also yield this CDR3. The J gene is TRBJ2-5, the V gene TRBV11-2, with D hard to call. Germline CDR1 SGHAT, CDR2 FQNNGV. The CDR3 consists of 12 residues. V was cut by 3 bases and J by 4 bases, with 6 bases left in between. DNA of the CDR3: TGTGCCAGCAGCTTGGTACTAGAGACCCAGTACTTC. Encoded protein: CASSLVLETQYF.

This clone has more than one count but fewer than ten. CDR3 coding DNA: TGCGCCAGCAGCTCCTACCGACAGGGTATGAACACTGAAGCTTTCTTT. It is translated as CASSSYRQGMNTEAFF. The chain uses TRBV5-1 and TRBJ1-1; 7 bases agree with TRBD1. Trimming removed 3 bases from V and 0 bases from J; junction bases left unmatched: 8. This CDR3 contains 16 residues. Germline V gene lookup returns CDR1 SGHRS and CDR2 YFSETQ.

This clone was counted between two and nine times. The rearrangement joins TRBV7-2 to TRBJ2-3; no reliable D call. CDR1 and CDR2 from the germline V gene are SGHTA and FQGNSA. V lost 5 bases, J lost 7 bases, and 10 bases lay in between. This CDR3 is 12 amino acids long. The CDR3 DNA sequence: TGTGCCAGCAGCCTAGAATTATATACGCAGTATTTT. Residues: CASSLELYTQYF.

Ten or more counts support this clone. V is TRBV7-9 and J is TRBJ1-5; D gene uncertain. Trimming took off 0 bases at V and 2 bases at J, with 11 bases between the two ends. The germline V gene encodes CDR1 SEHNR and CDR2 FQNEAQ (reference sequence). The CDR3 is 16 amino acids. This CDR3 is CASSLARASGNQPQHF. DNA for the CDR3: TGTGCCAGCAGCTTAGCGAGGGCGTCGGGCAATCAGCCCCAGCATTTT.

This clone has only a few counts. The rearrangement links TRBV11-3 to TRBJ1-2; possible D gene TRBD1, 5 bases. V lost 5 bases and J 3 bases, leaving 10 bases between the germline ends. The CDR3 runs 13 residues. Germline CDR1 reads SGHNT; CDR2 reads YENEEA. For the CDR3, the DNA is TGTGCCAGCAGCATCCAGGGTGACTATGGCTACACCTTC. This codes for CASSIQGDYGYTF.

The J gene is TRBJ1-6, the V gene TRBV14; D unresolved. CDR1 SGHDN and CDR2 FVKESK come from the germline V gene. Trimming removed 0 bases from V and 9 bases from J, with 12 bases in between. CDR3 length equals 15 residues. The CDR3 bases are TGTGCCAGCAGCCAAGATGGCGGTAGGATTTCACCCCTCCACTTT. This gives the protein CASSQDGGRISPLHF.

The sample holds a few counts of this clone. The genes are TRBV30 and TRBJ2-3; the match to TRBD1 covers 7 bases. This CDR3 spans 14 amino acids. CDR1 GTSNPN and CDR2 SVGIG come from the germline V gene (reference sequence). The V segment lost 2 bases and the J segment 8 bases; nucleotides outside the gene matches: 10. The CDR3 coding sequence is TGTGCCTGGAGTACAGACAGGGCCTCGGCTACGCAGTATTTT. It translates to CAWSTDRASATQYF. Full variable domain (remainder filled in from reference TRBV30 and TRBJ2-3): SQTIHQWPATLVQPVGSPLSLECTVEGTSNPNLYWYRQAAGRGLQLLFYSVGIGQISSEVPQNLSASRPQDRQFILSSKKLLLSDSGFYLCAWSTDRASATQYFGPGTRLTVL.

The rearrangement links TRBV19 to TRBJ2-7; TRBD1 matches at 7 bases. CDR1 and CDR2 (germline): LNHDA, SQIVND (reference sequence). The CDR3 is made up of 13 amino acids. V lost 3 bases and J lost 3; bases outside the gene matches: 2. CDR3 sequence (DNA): TGTGCCAGTAGTATCAACAGGGGCTACGAGCAGTACTTC. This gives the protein CASSINRGYEQYF.

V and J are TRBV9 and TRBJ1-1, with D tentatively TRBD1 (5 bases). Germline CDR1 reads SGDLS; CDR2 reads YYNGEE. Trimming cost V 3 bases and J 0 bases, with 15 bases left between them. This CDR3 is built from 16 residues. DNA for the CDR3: TGTGCCAGCAGCGCCAAAGCAGGGTACATGAACACTGAAGCTTTCTTT. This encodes CASSAKAGYMNTEAFF.

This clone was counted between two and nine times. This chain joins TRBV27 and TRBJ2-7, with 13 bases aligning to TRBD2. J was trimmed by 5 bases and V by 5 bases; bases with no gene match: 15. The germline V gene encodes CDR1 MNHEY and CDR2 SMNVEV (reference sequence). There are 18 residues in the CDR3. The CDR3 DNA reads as TGTGCCAGCAGTCCCCCAGGGGGACTAGCGGGATGGATCAACGAGCAGTACTTC. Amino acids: CASSPPGGLAGWINEQYF.

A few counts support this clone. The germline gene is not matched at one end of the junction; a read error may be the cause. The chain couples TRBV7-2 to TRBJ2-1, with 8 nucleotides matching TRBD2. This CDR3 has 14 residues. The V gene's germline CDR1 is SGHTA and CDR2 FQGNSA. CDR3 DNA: TGCGCCAGCGGGCGGGGGGCCTCCTACAATGAGCAGTTCTTC. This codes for CASGRGASYNEQFF.

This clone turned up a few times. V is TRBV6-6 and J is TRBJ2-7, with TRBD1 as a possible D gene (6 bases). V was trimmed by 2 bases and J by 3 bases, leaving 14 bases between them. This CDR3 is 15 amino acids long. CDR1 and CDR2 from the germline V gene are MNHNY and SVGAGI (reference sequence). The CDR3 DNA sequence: TGTGCCAGCAGTTACGGGGGCACCTCCGGCTACGAGCAGTACTTC. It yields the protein CASSYGGTSGYEQYF.

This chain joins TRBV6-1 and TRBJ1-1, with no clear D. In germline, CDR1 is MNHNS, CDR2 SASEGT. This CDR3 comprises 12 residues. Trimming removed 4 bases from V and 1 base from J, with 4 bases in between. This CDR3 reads CASSVRNTEAFF. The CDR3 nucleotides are TGTGCCAGCAGTGTCCGGAACACTGAAGCTTTCTTT.